A single sample is the source of the 9 T cell receptor beta chains below, sequenced in a study of read filtering for tumor transcriptome and immune sequencing. From 400 to 450 ng of RNA, a library with molecular barcoded alpha/delta and beta/gamma adaptors was made. TCRdb fed the reads into MiXCR, producing one record per CDR3 protein. The sample has over 50,000 distinct CDR3 sequences, roughly 18% seen once. Input material: a population of CD138-negative cells sorted from bone marrow. These receptors were collected from a donor over 35 with multiple myeloma.

The chain recombines TRBV19 with TRBJ1-5; D ambiguous. With 5 bases removed from V and 0 bases from J, the gap between germline ends came to 8 bases. The CDR3 runs to 14 residues. Per germline, CDR1 LNHDA and CDR2 SQIVND (reference sequence). In DNA form, the CDR3 reads TGTGCCAGTAGTGTCGACCGTAGCAATCAGCCCCAGCATTTT. Encoded protein: CASSVDRSNQPQHF.

This clonotype occurred many times. CDR3 coding DNA: TGCAGCGTAACCCCAGGGGGTGCGGAGACCCAGTACTTC. Protein: CSVTPGGAETQYF. This chain uses TRBV29-1 with TRBJ2-5; 7 nucleotides line up with TRBD1. The CDR3 spans 13 residues. Germline V CDR1 and CDR2: SQVTM, ANQGSEA. After removal of 6 bases from V and 5 bases from J, the junction contained 9 bases not matched to a gene.

This clonotype showed up many times. This sequence joins TRBV7-9 and TRBJ2-3; the D gene is possibly TRBD1 (5 bases). The V gene lost 2 bases and the J gene lost 6 bases, with 24 bases spanning the gap. From germline, CDR1 is SEHNR and CDR2 FQNEAQ (reference sequence). The CDR3 spans 18 residues. The DNA for the CDR3 is TGTGCCAGCAGCTTACCCTACCGCAGGGCAGGGATATCGGATACGCAGTATTTT. Protein product: CASSLPYRRAGISDTQYF.

This clonotype turned up a few times. This may stem from a read error, because a much larger clone lies one nucleotide away. This chain joins TRBV19 and TRBJ2-1; 8 positions agree with TRBD1. The CDR3 is made up of 13 amino acids. Germline V gene lookup returns CDR1 LNHDA and CDR2 SQIVND (reference sequence). CDR3 sequence (DNA): TGTGCCGGTAGGACGGGACAGGTAAATGAGCAGTTCTTC. This codes for CAGRTGQVNEQFF.

This clonotype was seen at least ten times. J is TRBJ2-2 and V is TRBV20-1, with TRBD1 identical over 9 bases. This CDR3 comprises 12 residues. V dropped 5 bases and J dropped 6; count of bases not matched to a gene: 1. CDR1 is DFQATT, CDR2 SNEGSKA, per germline (reference sequence). The CDR3 DNA sequence: TGCAGTGCTTACAGGGGGCCCGGGGAGCTGTTTTTT. It yields the protein CSAYRGPGELFF.

This clonotype was recorded many times. The genes are TRBV2 and TRBJ2-1, with D possibly TRBD1 on 5 matching bases. CDR1 is SNHLY, CDR2 FYNNEI, per germline. The CDR3 has 13 amino acids. V was pared by 7 bases and J by 8 bases, with 15 bases between. CDR3 nucleotide sequence: TGTGCCAGCACCTTACAGGCTTTGTATGAGCAGTTCTTC. Amino acids: CASTLQALYEQFF.

This clonotype was found once. The CDR3 carries no conserved terminal phenylalanine or tryptophan, so it likely arises from a read error. The genes are TRBV20-1 and TRBJ1-6; no clear D. The CDR3 spans 11 residues. Looked up from germline, CDR1 is DFQATT and CDR2 is SNEGSKA (reference sequence). CDR3 nucleotides: TGCAGTGCTGGAGATCGGTCACCCCTCCACTCT. Protein sequence: CSAGDRSPLHS.

This clonotype was seen repeatedly, ten times or more. The chain employs TRBV28 and TRBJ2-2; possible D gene TRBD1, 5 bases. Germline V gene sequence: CDR1 MDHEN, CDR2 SYDVKM. V was pared by 6 bases and J by 4 bases, with 12 bases between. The CDR3 has 14 residues. The CDR3 DNA reads TGTGCCAGCAGAGTACAGGAACCCACCGGGGAGCTGTTTTTT. Translated, it gives CASRVQEPTGELFF.

Many counts were recorded for this clonotype. This sequence joins TRBV15 and TRBJ2-1, with D possibly matching TRBD2 (5 bases). CDR3 length: 15 residues. The germline CDR1 and CDR2 sequences are LNHNV and YYDKDF (reference sequence). The V end lost 2 bases, the J end lost 9 bases, and 17 bases lay between the germline ends. The CDR3 sequence: CATSRSAEAAFEQFF. As DNA, the CDR3 is TGTGCCACCAGCAGATCCGCGGAGGCAGCGTTTGAGCAGTTCTTC.